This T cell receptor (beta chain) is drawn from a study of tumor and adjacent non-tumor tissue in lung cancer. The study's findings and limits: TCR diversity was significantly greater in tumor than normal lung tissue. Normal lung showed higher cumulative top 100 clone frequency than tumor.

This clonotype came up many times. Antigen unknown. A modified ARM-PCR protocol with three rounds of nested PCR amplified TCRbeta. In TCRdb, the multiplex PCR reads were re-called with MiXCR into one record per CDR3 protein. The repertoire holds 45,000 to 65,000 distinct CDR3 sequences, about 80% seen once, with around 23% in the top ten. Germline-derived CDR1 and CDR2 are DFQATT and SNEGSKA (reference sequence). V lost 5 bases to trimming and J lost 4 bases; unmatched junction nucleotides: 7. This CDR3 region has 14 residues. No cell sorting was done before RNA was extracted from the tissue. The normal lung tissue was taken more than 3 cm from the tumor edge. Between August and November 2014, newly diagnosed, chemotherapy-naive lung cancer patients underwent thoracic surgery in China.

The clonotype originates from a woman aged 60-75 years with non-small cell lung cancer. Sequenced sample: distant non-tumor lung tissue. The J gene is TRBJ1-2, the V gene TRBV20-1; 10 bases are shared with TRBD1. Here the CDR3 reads CSALPGQGGYGYTF. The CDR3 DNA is TGCAGTGCTCTACCCGGACAGGGGGGCTATGGCTACACCTTC.